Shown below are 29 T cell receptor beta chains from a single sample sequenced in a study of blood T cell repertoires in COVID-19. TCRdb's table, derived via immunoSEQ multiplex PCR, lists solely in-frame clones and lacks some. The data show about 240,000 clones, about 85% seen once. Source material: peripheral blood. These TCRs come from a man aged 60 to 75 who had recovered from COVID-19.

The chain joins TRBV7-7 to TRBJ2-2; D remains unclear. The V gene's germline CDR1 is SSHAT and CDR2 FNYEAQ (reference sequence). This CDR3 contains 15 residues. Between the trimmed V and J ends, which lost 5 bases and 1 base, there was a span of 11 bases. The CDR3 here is CASSAGELNTGELFF. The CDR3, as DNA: TGTGCCAGCAGCGCAGGCGAGTTGAACACCGGGGAGCTGTTTTTT.

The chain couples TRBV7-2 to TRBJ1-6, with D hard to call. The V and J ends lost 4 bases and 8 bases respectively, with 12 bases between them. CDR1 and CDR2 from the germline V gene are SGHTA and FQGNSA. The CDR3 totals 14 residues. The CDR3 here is CASSSYGSHSPLHF. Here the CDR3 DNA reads TGTGCCAGCAGCTCTTACGGGAGCCATTCACCCCTCCACTTT. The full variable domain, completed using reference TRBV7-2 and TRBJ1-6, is GAGVSQSPSNKVTEKGKDVELRCDPISGHTALYWYRQSLGQGLEFLIYFQGNSAPDKSGLPSDRFSAERTGGSVSTLTIQRTQQEDSAVYLCASSSYGSHSPLHFGNGTRLTVT.

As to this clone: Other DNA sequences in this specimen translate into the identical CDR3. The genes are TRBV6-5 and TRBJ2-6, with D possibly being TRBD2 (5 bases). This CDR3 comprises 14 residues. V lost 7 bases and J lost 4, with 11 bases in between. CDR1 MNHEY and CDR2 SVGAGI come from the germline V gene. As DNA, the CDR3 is TGTGCCAGCACCGGAAGGGAGGGGGCCAACGTCCTGACTTTC. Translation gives CASTGREGANVLTF.

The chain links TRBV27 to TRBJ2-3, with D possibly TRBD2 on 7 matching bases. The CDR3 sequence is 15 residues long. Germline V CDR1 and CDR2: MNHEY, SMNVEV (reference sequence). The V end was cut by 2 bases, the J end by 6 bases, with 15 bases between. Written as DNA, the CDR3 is TGTGCCAGCAGTTTAGGGGGGGGCTACTTCGATACGCAGTATTTT. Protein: CASSLGGGYFDTQYF.

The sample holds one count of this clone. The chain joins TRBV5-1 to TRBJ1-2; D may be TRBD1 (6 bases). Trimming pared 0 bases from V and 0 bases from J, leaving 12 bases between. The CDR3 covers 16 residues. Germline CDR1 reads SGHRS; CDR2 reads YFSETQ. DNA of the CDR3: TGCGCCAGCAGCTTGGGAGGGGGAGAGCCTAACTATGGCTACACCTTC. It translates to CASSLGGGEPNYGYTF.

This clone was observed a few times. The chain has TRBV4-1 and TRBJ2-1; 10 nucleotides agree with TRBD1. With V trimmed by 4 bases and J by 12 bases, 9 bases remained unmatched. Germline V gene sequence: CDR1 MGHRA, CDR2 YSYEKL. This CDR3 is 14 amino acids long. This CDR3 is CASSRPGQGLWQFF. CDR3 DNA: TGCGCCAGCAGCCGGCCGGGACAGGGGTTATGGCAGTTCTTC.

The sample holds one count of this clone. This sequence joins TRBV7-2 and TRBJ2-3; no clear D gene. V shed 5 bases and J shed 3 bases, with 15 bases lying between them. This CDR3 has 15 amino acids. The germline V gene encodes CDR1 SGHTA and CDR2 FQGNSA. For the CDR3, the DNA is TGTGCCAGCAGCGTCTCGGTAGTTTGGACAGATACGCAGTATTTT. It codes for CASSVSVVWTDTQYF.

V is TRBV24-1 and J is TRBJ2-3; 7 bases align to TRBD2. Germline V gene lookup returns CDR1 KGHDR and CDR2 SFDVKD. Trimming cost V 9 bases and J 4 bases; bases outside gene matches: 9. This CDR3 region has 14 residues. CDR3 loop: CATGIGGSSDTQYF. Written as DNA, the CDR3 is TGTGCCACCGGCATCGGGGGGTCGTCAGATACGCAGTATTTT.

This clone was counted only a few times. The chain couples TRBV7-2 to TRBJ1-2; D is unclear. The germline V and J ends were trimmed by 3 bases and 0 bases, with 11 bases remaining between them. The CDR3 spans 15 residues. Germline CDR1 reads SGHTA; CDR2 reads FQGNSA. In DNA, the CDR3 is TGTGCCAGCAGCTTCATCTCCCAGACTAACTATGGCTACACCTTC. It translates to CASSFISQTNYGYTF.

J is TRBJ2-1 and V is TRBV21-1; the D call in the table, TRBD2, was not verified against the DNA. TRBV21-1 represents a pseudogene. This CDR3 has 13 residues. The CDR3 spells CASSVSAYNEQFF. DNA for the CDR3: TGTGCCAGCAGCGTCTCCGCCTACAATGAGCAGTTCTTC.

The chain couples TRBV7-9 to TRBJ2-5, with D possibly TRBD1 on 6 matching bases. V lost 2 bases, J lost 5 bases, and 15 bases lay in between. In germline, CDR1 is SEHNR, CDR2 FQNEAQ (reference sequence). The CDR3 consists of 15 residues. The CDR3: CASSLSPGVVETQYF. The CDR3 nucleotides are TGTGCCAGCAGCTTAAGTCCAGGGGTCGTGGAGACCCAGTACTTC.

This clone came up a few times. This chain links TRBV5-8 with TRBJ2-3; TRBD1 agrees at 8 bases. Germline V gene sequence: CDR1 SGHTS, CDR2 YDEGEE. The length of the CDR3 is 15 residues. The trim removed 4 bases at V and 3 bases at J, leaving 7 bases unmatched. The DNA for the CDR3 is TGTGCCAGCAGCGGAGACAGGGGTGCGACAGATACGCAGTATTTT. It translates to CASSGDRGATDTQYF.

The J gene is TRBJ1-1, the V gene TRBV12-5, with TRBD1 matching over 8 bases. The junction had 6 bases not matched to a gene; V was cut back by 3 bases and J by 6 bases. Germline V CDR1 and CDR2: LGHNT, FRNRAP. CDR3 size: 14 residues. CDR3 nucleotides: TGTGCTAGTGGTTTACCACCACAGGGGGCTGAAGCTTTCTTT. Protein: CASGLPPQGAEAFF.

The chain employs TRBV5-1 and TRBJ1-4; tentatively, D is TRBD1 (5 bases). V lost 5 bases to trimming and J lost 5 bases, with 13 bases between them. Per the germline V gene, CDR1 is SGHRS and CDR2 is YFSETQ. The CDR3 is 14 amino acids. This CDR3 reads CASRSEGRNEKLFF. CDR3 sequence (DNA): TGCGCCAGCAGATCGGAGGGGAGAAATGAAAAACTGTTTTTT.

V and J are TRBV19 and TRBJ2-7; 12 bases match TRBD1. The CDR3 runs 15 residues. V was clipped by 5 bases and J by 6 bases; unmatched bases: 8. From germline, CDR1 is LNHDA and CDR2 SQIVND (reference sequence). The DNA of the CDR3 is TGTGCCAGTAGTGACCGGGACAGGGGGCTTCTCGAGCAGTACTTC. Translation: CASSDRDRGLLEQYF.

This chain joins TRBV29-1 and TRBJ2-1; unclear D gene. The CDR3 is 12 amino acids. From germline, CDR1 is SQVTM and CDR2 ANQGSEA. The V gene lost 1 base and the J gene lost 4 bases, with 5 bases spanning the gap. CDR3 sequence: CSVEGGYNEQFF. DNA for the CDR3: TGCAGCGTTGAAGGAGGATACAATGAGCAGTTCTTC.

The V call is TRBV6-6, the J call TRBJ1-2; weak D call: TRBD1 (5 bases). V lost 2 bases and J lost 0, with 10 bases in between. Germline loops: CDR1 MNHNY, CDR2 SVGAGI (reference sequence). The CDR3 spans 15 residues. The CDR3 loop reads CASSYGALANYGYTF. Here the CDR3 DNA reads TGTGCCAGCAGTTACGGGGCGCTCGCTAACTATGGCTACACCTTC.

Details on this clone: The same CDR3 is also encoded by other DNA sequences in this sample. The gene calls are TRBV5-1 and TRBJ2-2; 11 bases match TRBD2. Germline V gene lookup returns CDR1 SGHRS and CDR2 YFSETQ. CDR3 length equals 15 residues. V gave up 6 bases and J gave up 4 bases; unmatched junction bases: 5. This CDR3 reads CASTRLAGTTGELFF. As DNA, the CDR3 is TGCGCCAGCACCCGACTAGCGGGGACCACCGGGGAGCTGTTTTTT.

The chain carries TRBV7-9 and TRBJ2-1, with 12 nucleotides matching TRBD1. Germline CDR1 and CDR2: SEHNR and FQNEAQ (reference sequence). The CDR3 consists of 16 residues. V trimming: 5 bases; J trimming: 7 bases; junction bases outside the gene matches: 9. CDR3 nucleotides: TGTGCCAGCAGCCCTAGCGGGACAGGGGGCGCGAATGAGCAGTTCTTC. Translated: CASSPSGTGGANEQFF.

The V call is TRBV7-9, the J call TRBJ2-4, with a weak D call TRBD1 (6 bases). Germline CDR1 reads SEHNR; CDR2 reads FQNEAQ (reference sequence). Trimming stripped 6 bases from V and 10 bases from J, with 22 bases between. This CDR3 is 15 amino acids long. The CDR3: CASSISTGTQGIQYF. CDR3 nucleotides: TGTGCCAGCAGTATATCGACAGGAACCCAGGGGATTCAGTACTTC.

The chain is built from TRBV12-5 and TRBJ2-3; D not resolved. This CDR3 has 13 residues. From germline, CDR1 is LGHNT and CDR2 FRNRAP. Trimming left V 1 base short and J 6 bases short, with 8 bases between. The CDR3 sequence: CASGLAGLDTQYF. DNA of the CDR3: TGTGCTAGTGGTTTGGCGGGTTTGGATACGCAGTATTTT.

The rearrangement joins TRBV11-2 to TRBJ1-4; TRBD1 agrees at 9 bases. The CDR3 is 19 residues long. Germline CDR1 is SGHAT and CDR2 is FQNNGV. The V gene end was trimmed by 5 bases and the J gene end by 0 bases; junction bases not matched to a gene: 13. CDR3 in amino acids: CASSRTGTGSLATNEKLFF. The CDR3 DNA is TGTGCCAGCAGCCGAACCGGGACAGGGAGTCTTGCAACTAATGAAAAACTGTTTTTT.

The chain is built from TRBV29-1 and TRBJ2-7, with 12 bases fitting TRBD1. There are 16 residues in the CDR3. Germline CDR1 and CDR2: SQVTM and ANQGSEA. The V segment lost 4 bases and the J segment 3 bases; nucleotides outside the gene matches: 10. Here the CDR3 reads CSVVVPGTGGLYEQYV. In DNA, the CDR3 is TGCAGCGTTGTGGTTCCCGGGACAGGGGGCCTCTACGAGCAGTACGTC.

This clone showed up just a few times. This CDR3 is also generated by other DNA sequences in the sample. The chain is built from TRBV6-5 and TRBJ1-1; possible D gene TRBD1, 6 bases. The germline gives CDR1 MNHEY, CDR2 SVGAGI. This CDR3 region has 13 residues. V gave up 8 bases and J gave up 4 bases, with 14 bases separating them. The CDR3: CASSRGSGTEAFF. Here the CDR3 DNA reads TGTGCCAGCTCCAGGGGTTCGGGCACTGAAGCTTTCTTT.

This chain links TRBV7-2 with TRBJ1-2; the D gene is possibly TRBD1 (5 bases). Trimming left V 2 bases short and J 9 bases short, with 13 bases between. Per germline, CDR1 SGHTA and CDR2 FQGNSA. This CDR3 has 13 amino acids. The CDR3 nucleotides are TGTGCCAGCAGCTTAAGGGCAGGGCGCAGCTACACCTTC. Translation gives CASSLRAGRSYTF.

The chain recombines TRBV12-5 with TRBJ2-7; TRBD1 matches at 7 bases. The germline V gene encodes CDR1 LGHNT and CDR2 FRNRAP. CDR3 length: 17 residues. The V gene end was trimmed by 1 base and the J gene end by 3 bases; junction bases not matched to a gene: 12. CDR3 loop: CASGLGQGISPNYEQYV. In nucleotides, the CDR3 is TGTGCTAGTGGTTTGGGACAGGGTATCTCCCCAAACTACGAGCAGTACGTC.

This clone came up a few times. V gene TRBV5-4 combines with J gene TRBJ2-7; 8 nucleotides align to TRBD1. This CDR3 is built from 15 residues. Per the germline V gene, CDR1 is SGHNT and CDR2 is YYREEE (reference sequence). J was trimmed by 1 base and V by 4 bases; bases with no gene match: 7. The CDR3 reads CASSPDRGRSYEQYF. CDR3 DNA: TGTGCCAGCAGCCCCGACAGGGGAAGATCCTACGAGCAGTACTTC. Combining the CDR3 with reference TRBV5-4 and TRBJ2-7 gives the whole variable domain ETGVTQSPTHLIKTRGQQVTLRCSSQSGHNTVSWYQQALGQGPQFIFQYYREEENGRGNFPPRFSGLQFPNYSSELNVNALELDDSALYLCASSPDRGRSYEQYFGPGTRLTVT.

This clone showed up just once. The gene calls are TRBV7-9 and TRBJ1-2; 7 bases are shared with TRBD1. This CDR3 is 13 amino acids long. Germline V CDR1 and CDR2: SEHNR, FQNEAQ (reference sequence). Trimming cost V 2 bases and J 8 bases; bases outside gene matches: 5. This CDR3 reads CASSLQGGGGYTF. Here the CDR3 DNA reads TGTGCCAGCAGCTTACAAGGAGGGGGCGGCTACACCTTC. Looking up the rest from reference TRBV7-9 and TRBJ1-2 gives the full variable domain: DTGVSQNPRHKITKRGQNVTFRCDPISEHNRLYWYRQTLGQGPEFLTYFQNEAQLEKSRLLSDRFSAERPKGSFSTLEIQRTEQGDSAMYLCASSLQGGGGYTFGSGTRLTVV.

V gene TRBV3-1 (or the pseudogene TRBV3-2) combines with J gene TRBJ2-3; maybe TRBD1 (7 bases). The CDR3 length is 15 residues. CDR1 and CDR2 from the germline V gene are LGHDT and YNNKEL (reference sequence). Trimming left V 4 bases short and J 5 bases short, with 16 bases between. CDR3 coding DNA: TGTGCCAGCAGCCCGAATTGGAGGGGGCAAGATACGCAGTATTTT. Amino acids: CASSPNWRGQDTQYF.